The present TCR beta chain was sequenced within a study of radiation and T cells in renal cell carcinoma. Study findings and constraints: No pretreatment tumor biopsies were available for baseline clonotypes.

The CDR3 loop spans 14 amino acids. The V gene's germline CDR1 is MGHDK and CDR2 SYGVNS. V was clipped by 3 bases and J by 7 bases, with 13 bases between them. Time point in this sample: blood 4 weeks post-SBRT, at nephrectomy. As for treatment: 15 Gy SBRT to primary tumor, nephrectomy 4 weeks later. Nephrectomy followed 15 Gy stereotactic body radiation by 4 weeks. Profiling relied on immunoSEQ multiplex PCR, and the TCRdb table lists in-frame clones only, not all of them. The table has 150,000 to 200,000 clones, roughly nine tenths seen once. A note on this clone: Its antigen remains unidentified.

J is TRBJ1-5 and V is TRBV25-1; no clear D gene. This TCR came from a woman aged 50 to 65 with renal cell carcinoma. Source: blood, taken from a patient whose treatment included radiotherapy and nephrectomy. The CDR3 here is CASSDAGVWQPQHF. In DNA form, the CDR3 reads TGTGCCAGCAGTGACGCCGGGGTTTGGCAGCCCCAGCATTTT.